This passage covers 12 T cell receptor beta chains from one sample sequenced in a study of blood T cell repertoires in COVID-19. Profiled with immunoSEQ multiplex PCR; TCRdb holds only in-frame clones, not every one. The sample lists some 130,000 clones; 80% to 90% were seen once. Sequenced sample: PBMCs or T cells enriched from blood (not recorded which). The source of these receptors is a middle-aged man who had recovered from COVID-19.

The chain carries TRBV28 and TRBJ2-3, with TRBD1 as a possible D gene (6 bases). CDR3 size: 14 residues. V lost 3 bases and J 5 bases, leaving 12 bases between the germline ends. CDR1 and CDR2 from the germline V gene are MDHEN and SYDVKM. CDR3 region: CASSFTLQGDTQYF. DNA of the CDR3: TGTGCCAGCAGTTTTACGTTACAGGGAGATACGCAGTATTTT.

J is TRBJ2-3 and V is TRBV4-3; possibly TRBD2 for D (6 bases). This CDR3 spans 15 amino acids. Trimming shortened V by 1 base and J by 2 bases, and 10 bases separated the two germline ends. Germline V gene sequence: CDR1 LGHNA, CDR2 YSLEER. The CDR3 DNA reads TGCGCCAGCAGCCAAGGATGGACTAACACAGATACGCAGTATTTT. Its translation is CASSQGWTNTDTQYF.

Only one count was recorded for this clone. The CDR3 DNA is TGTGCCAGCAGCGTAACAGGGGGCGCGTGGGGTGAGCAGTTCTTC. Residues: CASSVTGGAWGEQFF. The chain has TRBV7-2 and TRBJ2-1, with 9 bases fitting TRBD1. CDR1 SGHTA and CDR2 FQGNSA come from the germline V gene. With 5 bases clipped from V and 9 bases from J, the junction kept 11 bases outside the gene matches. There are 15 residues in the CDR3.

The chain combines TRBV14 with TRBJ1-3; a possible D gene is TRBD1 (5 bases). This CDR3 spans 14 amino acids. CDR1 and CDR2 from the germline V gene are SGHDN and FVKESK. Trimming took off 7 bases at V and 4 bases at J, with 14 bases between the two ends. The CDR3: CASTRGGSGNTIYF. CDR3 bases: TGTGCCAGCACCCGCGGGGGATCCGGAAACACCATATATTTT.

The V call is TRBV5-5, the J call TRBJ2-2; TRBD1 might be the D (6 bases). V was clipped by 1 base and J by 6 bases, with 13 bases between them. This CDR3 has 15 amino acids. Germline V gene lookup returns CDR1 SGHKS and CDR2 YYEKEE (reference sequence). CDR3 coding DNA: TGTGCCAGCAGCTTGAGGACAGTGTCCTCCGGGGAGCTGTTTTTT. It specifies CASSLRTVSSGELFF.

This clone was detected only once. V is TRBV3-1 (or the pseudogene TRBV3-2) and J is TRBJ2-2; TRBD2 might be the D (5 bases). Germline CDR1 reads LGHDT; CDR2 reads YNNKEL (reference sequence). The CDR3 has 13 residues. The CDR3: CATLAGNTGELFF. CDR3 sequence (DNA): TGTGCTACGCTGGCGGGGAACACCGGGGAGCTGTTTTTT.

CDR3 protein: CASKELNTEAFF. CDR3 bases: TGTGCCAGCAAGGAGCTGAACACTGAAGCTTTCTTT. The chain is built from TRBV21-1 and TRBJ1-1. TRBV21-1 constitutes a pseudogene. This CDR3 comprises 12 residues.

J is TRBJ2-3 and V is TRBV4-1; a weak D match, TRBD2 (6 bases). V gave up 3 bases and J gave up 2 bases, with 9 bases separating them. There are 14 residues in the CDR3. CDR1 MGHRA and CDR2 YSYEKL come from the germline V gene. This chain's CDR3 is CASSQAGFTDTQYF. The CDR3 nucleotides are TGCGCCAGCAGCCAGGCGGGATTCACAGATACGCAGTATTTT.

The chain's CDR3 is CASSLGGGALAKNIQYF. The CDR3 DNA is TGTGCCAGCAGCTTGGGTGGCGGGGCACTAGCCAAAAACATTCAGTACTTC. The chain uses TRBV5-4 and TRBJ2-4; D may be TRBD2 (6 bases). The CDR3 contains 17 residues. The germline V gene encodes CDR1 SGHNT and CDR2 YYREEE (reference sequence). Deletions cut 0 bases from V and 0 bases from J, with 13 bases between.

The chain links TRBV5-5 to TRBJ2-2; TRBD1 aligns across 8 bases. V was pared by 0 bases and J by 7 bases, with 11 bases of the junction left unmatched. Germline V lookup: CDR1 SGHKS, CDR2 YYEKEE (reference sequence). The length of the CDR3 is 17 residues. Here the CDR3 DNA reads TGTGCCAGCAGCTTGGCCGTTAGACAGGGGCGGGGCGGGGAGCTGTTTTTT. It is translated as CASSLAVRQGRGGELFF.

The rearrangement uses TRBV5-1 and TRBJ2-2; D gene uncertain. In germline, CDR1 is SGHRS, CDR2 YFSETQ. Trimming pared 6 bases from V and 1 base from J, leaving 4 bases between. The CDR3 is 12 residues long. The CDR3 nucleotides are TGCGCCAGCACCGTGAACACCGGGGAGCTGTTTTTT. Translated: CASTVNTGELFF. Drawing the rest from reference TRBV5-1 and TRBJ2-2, the complete variable domain is KAGVTQTPRYLIKTRGQQVTLSCSPISGHRSVSWYQQTPGQGLQFLFEYFSETQRNKGNFPGRFSGRQFSNSRSEMNVSTLELGDSALYLCASTVNTGELFFGEGSRLTVL.

In this sample, this clone turned up a few times. The rearrangement links TRBV6-1 to TRBJ2-7; D remains unclear. Germline loops: CDR1 MNHNS, CDR2 SASEGT. CDR3 length: 14 residues. Between the trimmed V and J ends, which lost 2 bases and 2 bases, there was a span of 10 bases. CDR3 coding DNA: TGTGCCAGCAGTGAACTCGACATCGCCTACGAGCAGTACGTC. Residues: CASSELDIAYEQYV.